The clone carrying this TCR beta chain has a handful of counts. TCRdb fed the 5' RACE reads into MiXCR, producing one record per CDR3 protein. The data hold some 670,000 distinct CDR3 sequences, with roughly an eighth observed a single time. The data belong to a study of T cells after yellow fever vaccination. V lost 5 bases, J lost 0 bases, and 11 bases lay in between. CDR1 is MNHEY, CDR2 SVGEGT, per germline. CDR3 length: 14 amino acids. The TCR sequence derives from a young man who received the YFV17D yellow fever vaccine. The gene calls are TRBV6-2 or TRBV6-3 and TRBJ2-7; D possibly matches TRBD1 or TRBD2 (5 bases each). This specimen consisted of PBMCs, obtained on the day of the yellow fever booster vaccination. The CDR3 is CASSPWDGSYEQYF. CDR3 bases: TGTGCCAGCAGTCCCTGGGACGGCTCCTACGAGCAGTACTTC.